This T cell receptor beta chain was observed in a study of cytomegalovirus exposure and HLA in healthy donors. Germline V gives CDR1 LNHDA, CDR2 SQIVND (reference sequence). The CDR3 runs 13 residues. V lost 5 bases, J lost 2 bases, and 10 bases lay in between. Here immunoSEQ multiplex PCR was the method, and the copy in TCRdb shows in-frame clones only, minus some. The data contain 55,000 to 85,000 clones, 94% of them singletons. The chain combines TRBV19 with TRBJ2-7; D is unresolved. The source of this sequence is a woman aged 18 to 35 in good health and CMV-seronegative. What was sequenced was PBMCs. The CDR3 loop reads CASSPRLTYEQYF. DNA for the CDR3: TGTGCCAGTAGTCCCCGACTGACCTACGAGCAGTACTTC.